This TCR beta chain was identified in a study of CD8 T cells in Susac syndrome. TCR beta from blood CD8+ and CD4+ T cells was sequenced. Patients having Susac syndrome satisfied recently defined diagnostic criteria for definite or probable disease. The RNA, 0.5 to 1 ug, was put through reverse transcription using random hexamers. Multiplex immunoSEQ PCR targeted 54 Vbeta and 13 Jbeta TCR beta segments. Using its own MiXCR run on the immunoSEQ multiplex PCR reads, TCRdb lists one record per CDR3 protein. The data contain tens of thousands of distinct CDR3 sequences, 93% of them singletons. The germline V and J ends were trimmed by 5 bases and 5 bases, with 12 bases remaining between them. The CDR3 runs to 13 residues.

Sequenced material: CD4+ T cells from PBMCs. The chain combines TRBV12-3 or TRBV12-4 with TRBJ1-2; no reliable D call. This TCR came from a human donor with Susac syndrome. The CDR3 sequence is CASSPGRIYGYTF. CDR3 sequence (DNA): TGTGCCAGCAGTCCCGGACGGATTTATGGCTACACCTTC.